This is a list of T cell receptor beta chains from one sample in a study of blood T cell repertoires in COVID-19. Clones were sequenced by immunoSEQ multiplex PCR, and TCRdb holds only the in-frame ones, with some missing. The sample records some 160,000 clones, roughly 80% being singletons. Sequencing input: peripheral blood. Every receptor here comes from a human donor in a cohort sampled during active COVID-19. CDR3s include the opening cysteine and the closing phenylalanine or tryptophan. The D gene is left open where the match is weak. Some rows mark clone size as missing; the rest say once, few, many or name a class of expanded clone.

j_call | v_call | clone_size | d_call | cdr3_aa | cdr3_nt
TRBJ2-4 | TRBV5-1 | once | . | CASSLDRAKNIQYF | TGCGCCAGCAGCTTGGACAGGGCCAAAAACATTCAGTACTTC
TRBJ1-2 | TRBV5-1 | once | TRBD1 | CASSLDSGGTGYTF | TGCGCCAGCAGCTTGGATTCAGGGGGAACTGGCTACACCTTC
TRBJ2-7 | TRBV7-9 | . | TRBD1 | CASSLESGAGGTYEQYF | TGTGCCAGCAGCTTGGAGAGTGGGGCAGGGGGAACCTACGAGCAGTACTTC
TRBJ2-3 | TRBV5-4 | . | TRBD2 | CASSARTSGSSGDTQYF | TGTGCCAGCAGCGCCCGGACTAGCGGGAGCAGTGGAGATACGCAGTATTTT
TRBJ2-6 | TRBV5-8 | . | . | CASSFAGYSGANVLTF | TGTGCCAGCAGCTTTGCAGGTTACTCTGGGGCCAACGTCCTGACTTTC
TRBJ2-7 | TRBV11-2 | . | TRBD1 | CASSTGTGGYEQYF | TGTGCCAGCAGCACCGGGACAGGGGGCTACGAGCAGTACTTC
TRBJ2-7 | TRBV28 | . | . | CASRGQSSYEQYF | TGTGCCAGCAGAGGACAGTCCTCCTACGAGCAGTACTTC
TRBJ2-1 | TRBV14 | . | TRBD2 | CASSRLTSGSYNEQFF | TGTGCCAGCAGCCGTTTGACTAGCGGGAGCTACAATGAGCAGTTCTTC
TRBJ2-1 | TRBV4-3 | . | . | CASSQGPSPYNEQFF | TGCGCCAGCAGCCAAGGGCCCTCCCCTTACAATGAGCAGTTCTTC
TRBJ2-1 | TRBV7-3 | . | TRBD1 | CASSLGQGAYNEQFF | TGTGCCAGCAGCCTCGGACAGGGGGCTTACAATGAGCAGTTCTTC
TRBJ2-5 | TRBV19 | once | TRBD2 | CASSIGQREGTQYF | TGTGCCAGTAGTATAGGGCAGCGGGAGGGGACCCAGTACTTC
TRBJ2-2 | TRBV29-1 | . | . | CSVQGNTGELFF | TGCAGCGTACAGGGAAACACCGGGGAGCTGTTTTTT
TRBJ1-2 | TRBV6-5 | . | TRBD1 | CASSNRRQGDGYTF | TGTGCCAGCAGTAACCGACGACAGGGCGATGGCTACACCTTC